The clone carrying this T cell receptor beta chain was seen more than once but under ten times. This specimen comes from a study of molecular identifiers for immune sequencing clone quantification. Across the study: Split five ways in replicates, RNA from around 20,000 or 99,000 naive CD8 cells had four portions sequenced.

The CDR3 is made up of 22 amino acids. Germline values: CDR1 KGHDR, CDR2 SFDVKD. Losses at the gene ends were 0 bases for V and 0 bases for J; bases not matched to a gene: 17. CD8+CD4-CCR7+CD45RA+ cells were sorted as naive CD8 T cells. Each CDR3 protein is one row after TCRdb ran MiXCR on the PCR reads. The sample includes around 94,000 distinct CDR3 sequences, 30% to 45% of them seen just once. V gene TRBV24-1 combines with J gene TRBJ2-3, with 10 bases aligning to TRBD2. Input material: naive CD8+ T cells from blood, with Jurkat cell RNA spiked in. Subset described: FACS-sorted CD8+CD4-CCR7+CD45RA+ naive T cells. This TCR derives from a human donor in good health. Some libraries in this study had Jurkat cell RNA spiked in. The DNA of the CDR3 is TGTGCCACCAGTGATTTGCCCGCAGGGTGGCTAGCGGGAGCCCCTAGCACAGATACGCAGTATTTT. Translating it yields CATSDLPAGWLAGAPSTDTQYF.